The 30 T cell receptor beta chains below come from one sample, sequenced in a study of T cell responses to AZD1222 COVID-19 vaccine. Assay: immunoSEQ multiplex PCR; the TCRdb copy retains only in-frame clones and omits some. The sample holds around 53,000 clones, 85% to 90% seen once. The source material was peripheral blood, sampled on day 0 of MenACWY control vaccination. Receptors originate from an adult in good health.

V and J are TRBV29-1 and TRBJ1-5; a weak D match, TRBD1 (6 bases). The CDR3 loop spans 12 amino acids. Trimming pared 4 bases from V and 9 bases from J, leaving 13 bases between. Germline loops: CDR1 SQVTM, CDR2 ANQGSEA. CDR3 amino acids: CSVGQAAGPQHF. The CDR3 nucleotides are TGCAGCGTTGGACAGGCCGCAGGGCCCCAGCATTTT.

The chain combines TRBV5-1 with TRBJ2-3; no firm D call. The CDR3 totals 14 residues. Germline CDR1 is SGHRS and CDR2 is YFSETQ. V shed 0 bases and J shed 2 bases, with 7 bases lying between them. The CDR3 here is CASSLVGPTDTQYF. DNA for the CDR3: TGCGCCAGCAGCTTGGTAGGACCCACAGATACGCAGTATTTT.

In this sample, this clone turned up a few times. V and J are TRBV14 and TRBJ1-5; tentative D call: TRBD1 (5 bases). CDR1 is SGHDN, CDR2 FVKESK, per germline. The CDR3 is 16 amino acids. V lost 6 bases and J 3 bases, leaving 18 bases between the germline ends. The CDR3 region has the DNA TGTGCCAGCAGTCAAAACAGGCCCCATACCAATCAGCCCCAGCATTTT. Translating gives CASSQNRPHTNQPQHF. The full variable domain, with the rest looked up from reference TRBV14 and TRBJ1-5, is EAGVTQFPSHSVIEKGQTVTLRCDPISGHDNLYWYRRVMGKEIKFLLHFVKESKQDESGMPNNRFLAERTGGTYSTLKVQPAELEDSGVYFCASSQNRPHTNQPQHFGDGTRLSIL.

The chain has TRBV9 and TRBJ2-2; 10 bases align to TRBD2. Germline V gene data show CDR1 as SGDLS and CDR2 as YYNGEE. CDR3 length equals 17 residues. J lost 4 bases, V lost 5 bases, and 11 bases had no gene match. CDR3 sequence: CASSPNPSGRVTGELFF. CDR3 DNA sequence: TGTGCCAGCAGTCCAAATCCTAGCGGGAGAGTCACCGGGGAGCTGTTTTTT. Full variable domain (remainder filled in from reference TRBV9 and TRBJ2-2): DSGVTQTPKHLITATGQRVTLRCSPRSGDLSVYWYQQSLDQGLQFLIQYYNGEERAKGNILERFSAQQFPDLHSELNLSSLELGDSALYFCASSPNPSGRVTGELFFGEGSRLTVL.

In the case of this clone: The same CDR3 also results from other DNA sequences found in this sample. This CDR3 reads CASSPGQGNEKLFF. In DNA, the CDR3 is TGTGCCAGCTCACCAGGACAGGGGAATGAAAAACTGTTTTTT. V gene TRBV18 combines with J gene TRBJ1-4; 9 bases match TRBD1. This CDR3 comprises 14 residues. The trim removed 2 bases at V and 5 bases at J, leaving 0 bases unmatched. Germline assignment: CDR1 KGHSH and CDR2 LQKENI.

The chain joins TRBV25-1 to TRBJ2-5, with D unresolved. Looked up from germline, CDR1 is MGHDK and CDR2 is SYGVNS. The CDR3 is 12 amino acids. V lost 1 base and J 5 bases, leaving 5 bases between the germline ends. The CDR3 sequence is CASSEWTETQYF. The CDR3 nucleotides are TGTGCCAGCAGTGAATGGACGGAGACCCAGTACTTC.

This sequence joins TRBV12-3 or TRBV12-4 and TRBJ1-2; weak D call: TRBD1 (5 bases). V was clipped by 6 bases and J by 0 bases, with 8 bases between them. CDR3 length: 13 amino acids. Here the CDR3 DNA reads TGTGCCAGCAGGGCGGGACCTAACTATGGCTACACCTTC. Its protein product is CASRAGPNYGYTF.

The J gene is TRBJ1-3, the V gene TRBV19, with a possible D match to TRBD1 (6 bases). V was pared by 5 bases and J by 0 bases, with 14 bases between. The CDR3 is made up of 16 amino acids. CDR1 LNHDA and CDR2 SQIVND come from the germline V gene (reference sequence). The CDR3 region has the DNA TGTGCCAGTAGTCCAAACGGACAGCTCTCTGGAAACACCATATATTTT. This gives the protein CASSPNGQLSGNTIYF. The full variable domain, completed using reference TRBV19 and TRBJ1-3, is DGGITQSPKYLFRKEGQNVTLSCEQNLNHDAMYWYRQDPGQGLRLIYYSQIVNDFQKGDIAEGYSVSREKKESFPLTVTSAQKNPTAFYLCASSPNGQLSGNTIYFGEGSWLTVV.

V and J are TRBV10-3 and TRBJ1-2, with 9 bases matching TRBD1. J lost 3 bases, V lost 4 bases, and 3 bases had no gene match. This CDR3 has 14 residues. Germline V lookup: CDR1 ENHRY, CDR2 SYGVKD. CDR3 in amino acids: CAISGTGEDYGYTF. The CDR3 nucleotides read TGTGCCATCAGTGGGACAGGGGAAGACTATGGCTACACCTTC.

The chain's CDR3 is CAWSVTWSSYEQYF. The CDR3, as DNA: TGTGCCTGGAGTGTAACGTGGAGCTCCTACGAGCAGTACTTC. The rearrangement joins TRBV30 to TRBJ2-7; D call uncertain. The V end was cut by 0 bases, the J end by 0 bases, with 9 bases between. Germline-derived CDR1 and CDR2 are GTSNPN and SVGIG (reference sequence). There are 14 residues in the CDR3.

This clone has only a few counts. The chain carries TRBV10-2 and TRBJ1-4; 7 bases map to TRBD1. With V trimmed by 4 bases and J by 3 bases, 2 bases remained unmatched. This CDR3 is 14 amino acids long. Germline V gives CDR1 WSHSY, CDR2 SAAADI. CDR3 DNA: TGCGCCAGCAGTGGGACAGGCCCTAATGAAAAACTGTTTTTT. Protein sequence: CASSGTGPNEKLFF.

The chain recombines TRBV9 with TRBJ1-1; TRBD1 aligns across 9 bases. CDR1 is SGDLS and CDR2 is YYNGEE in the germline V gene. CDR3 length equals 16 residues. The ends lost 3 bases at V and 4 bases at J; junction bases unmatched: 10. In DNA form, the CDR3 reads TGTGCCAGCAGCGACCCTCCGGGACAGGGAAGCACTGAAGCTTTCTTT. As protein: CASSDPPGQGSTEAFF.

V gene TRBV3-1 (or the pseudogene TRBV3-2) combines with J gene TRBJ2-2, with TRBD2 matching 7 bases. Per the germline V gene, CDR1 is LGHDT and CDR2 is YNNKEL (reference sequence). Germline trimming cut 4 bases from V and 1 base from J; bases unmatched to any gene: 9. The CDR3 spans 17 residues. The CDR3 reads CASSLLAASGNTGELFF. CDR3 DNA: TGTGCCAGCAGCCTCCTGGCAGCTAGCGGGAACACCGGGGAGCTGTTTTTT.

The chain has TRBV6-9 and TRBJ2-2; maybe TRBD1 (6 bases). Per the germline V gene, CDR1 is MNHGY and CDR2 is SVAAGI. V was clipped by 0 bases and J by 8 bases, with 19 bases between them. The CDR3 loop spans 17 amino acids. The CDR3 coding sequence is TGTGCCAGCAGTTATTCCGCTTTAAGGGGGATCGCGGGGGAGCTGTTTTTT. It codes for CASSYSALRGIAGELFF.

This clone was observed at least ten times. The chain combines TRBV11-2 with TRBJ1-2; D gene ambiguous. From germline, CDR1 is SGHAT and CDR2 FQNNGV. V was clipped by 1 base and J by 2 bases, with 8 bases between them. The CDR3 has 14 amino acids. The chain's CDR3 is CASSLVGENYGYTF. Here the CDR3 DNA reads TGTGCCAGCAGCTTAGTCGGCGAGAACTATGGCTACACCTTC.

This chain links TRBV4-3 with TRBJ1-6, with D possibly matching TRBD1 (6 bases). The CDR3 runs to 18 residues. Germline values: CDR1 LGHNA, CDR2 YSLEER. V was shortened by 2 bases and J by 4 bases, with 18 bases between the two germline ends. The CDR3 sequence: CASSQTPDGQTYNSPLHF. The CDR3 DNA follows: TGCGCCAGCAGCCAAACACCTGACGGACAGACTTATAATTCACCCCTCCACTTT.

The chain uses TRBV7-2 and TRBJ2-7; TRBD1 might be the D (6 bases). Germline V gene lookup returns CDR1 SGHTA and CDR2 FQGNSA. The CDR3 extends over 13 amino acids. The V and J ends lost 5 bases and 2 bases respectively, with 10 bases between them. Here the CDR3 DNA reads TGTGCCAGCAGCCCCCGGACAGCCTACGAGCAGTACTTC. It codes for CASSPRTAYEQYF.

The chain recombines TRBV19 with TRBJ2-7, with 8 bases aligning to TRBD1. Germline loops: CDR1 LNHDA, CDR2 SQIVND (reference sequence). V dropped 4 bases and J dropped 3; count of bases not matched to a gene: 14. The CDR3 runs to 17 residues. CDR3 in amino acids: CASSTLDRGDPHYEQYF. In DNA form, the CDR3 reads TGTGCCAGTAGTACCCTAGACAGGGGCGATCCTCACTACGAGCAGTACTTC. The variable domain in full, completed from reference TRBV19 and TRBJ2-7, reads DGGITQSPKYLFRKEGQNVTLSCEQNLNHDAMYWYRQDPGQGLRLIYYSQIVNDFQKGDIAEGYSVSREKKESFPLTVTSAQKNPTAFYLCASSTLDRGDPHYEQYFGPGTRLTVT.

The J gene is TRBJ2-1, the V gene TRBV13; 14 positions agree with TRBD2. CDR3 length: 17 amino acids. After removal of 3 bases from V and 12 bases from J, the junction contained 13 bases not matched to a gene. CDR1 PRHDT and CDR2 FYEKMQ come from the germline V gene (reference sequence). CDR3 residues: CASSFYSSGTSGSVQFF. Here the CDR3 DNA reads TGTGCCAGCAGCTTTTACTCCTCCGGGACTAGCGGGAGTGTGCAGTTCTTC.

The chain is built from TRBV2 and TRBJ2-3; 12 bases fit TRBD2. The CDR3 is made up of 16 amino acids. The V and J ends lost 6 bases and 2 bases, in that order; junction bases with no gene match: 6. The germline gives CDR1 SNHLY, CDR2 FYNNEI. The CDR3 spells CASSRLAGVVTDTQYF. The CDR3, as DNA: TGTGCCAGCAGCCGACTAGCGGGAGTGGTCACAGATACGCAGTATTTT.

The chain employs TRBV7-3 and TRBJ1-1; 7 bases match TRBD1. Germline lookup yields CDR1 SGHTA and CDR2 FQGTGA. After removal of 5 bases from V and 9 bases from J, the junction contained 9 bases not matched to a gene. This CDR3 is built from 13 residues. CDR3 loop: CASSERQGSQAFF. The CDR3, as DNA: TGTGCCAGCAGCGAACGACAGGGTTCGCAAGCTTTCTTT.

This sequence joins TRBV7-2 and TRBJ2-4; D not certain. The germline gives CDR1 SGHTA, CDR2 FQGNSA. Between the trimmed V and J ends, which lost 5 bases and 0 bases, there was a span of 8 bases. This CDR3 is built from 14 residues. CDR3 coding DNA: TGTGCCAGCAGCATCCCGGCAGCCAAAAACATTCAGTACTTC. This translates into CASSIPAAKNIQYF.

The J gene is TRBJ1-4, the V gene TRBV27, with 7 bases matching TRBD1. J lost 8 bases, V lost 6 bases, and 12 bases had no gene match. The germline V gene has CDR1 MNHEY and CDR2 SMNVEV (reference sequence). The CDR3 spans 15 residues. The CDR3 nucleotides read TGTGCCAGCAGCCTACAGGGGCGTAGGAACGAAAAACTGTTTTTT. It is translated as CASSLQGRRNEKLFF.

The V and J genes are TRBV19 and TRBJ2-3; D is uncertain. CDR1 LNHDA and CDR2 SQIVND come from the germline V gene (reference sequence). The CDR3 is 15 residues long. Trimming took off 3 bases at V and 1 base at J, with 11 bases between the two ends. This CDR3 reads CASSMVQTGTDTQYF. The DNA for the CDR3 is TGTGCCAGTAGTATGGTACAGACCGGCACAGATACGCAGTATTTT.

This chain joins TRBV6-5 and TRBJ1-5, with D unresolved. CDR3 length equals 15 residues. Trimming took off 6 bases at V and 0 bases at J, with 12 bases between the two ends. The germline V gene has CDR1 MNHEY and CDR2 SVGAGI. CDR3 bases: TGTGCCAGCAGCCCCTCAGAAAATAGCAATCAGCCCCAGCATTTT. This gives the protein CASSPSENSNQPQHF.

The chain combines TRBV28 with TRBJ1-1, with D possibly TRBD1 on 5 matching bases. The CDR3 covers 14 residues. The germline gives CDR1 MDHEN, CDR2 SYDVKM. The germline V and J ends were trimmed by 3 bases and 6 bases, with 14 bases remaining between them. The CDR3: CASSLLGVGAEAFF. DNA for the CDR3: TGTGCCAGCAGTTTGTTAGGGGTAGGGGCTGAAGCTTTCTTT.

The CDR3: CASSYGTSASDTQYF. DNA of the CDR3: TGTGCCAGCTCATACGGGACTAGCGCCTCAGATACGCAGTATTTT. The rearrangement uses TRBV18 and TRBJ2-3; TRBD2 aligns across 10 bases. The germline V gene has CDR1 KGHSH and CDR2 LQKENI. V gave up 5 bases and J gave up 4 bases; unmatched junction bases: 6. The CDR3 spans 15 residues.

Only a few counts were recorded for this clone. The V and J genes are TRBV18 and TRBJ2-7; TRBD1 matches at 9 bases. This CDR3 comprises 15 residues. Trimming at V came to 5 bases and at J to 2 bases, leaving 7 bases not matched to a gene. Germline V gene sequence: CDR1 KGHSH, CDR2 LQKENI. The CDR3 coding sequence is TGTGCCAGCTCAGACCGGGACAGGGAACCCTACGAGCAGTACTTC. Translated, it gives CASSDRDREPYEQYF.

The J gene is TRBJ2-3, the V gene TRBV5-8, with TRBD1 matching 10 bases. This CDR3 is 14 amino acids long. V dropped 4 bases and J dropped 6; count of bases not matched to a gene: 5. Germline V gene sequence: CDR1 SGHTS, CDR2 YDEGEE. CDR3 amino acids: CASSLTGGLDTQYF. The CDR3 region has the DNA TGTGCCAGCAGCCTGACAGGGGGCCTGGATACGCAGTATTTT.

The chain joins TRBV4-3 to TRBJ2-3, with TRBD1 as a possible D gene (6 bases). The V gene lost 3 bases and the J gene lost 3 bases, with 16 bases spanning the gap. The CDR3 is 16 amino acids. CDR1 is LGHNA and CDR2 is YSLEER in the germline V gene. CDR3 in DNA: TGCGCCAGCAGCCAGGGGACCCTGAGGGGGACAGATACGCAGTATTTT. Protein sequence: CASSQGTLRGTDTQYF.